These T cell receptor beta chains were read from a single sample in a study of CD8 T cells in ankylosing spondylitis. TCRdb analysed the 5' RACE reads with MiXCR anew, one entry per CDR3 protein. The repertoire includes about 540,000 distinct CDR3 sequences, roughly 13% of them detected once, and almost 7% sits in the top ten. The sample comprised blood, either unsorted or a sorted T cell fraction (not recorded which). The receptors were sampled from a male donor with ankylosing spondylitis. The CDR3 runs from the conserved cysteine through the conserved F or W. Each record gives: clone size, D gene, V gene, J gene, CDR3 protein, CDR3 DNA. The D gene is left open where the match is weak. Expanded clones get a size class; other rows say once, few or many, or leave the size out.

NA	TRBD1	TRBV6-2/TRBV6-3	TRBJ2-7	CASSYLRTGDYEQYF	TGTGCCAGCAGTTACCTAAGGACAGGGGACTACGAGCAGTACTTC
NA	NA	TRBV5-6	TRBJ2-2	CASSLGARNTGELFF	TGTGCCAGCAGCTTGGGCGCCAGGAACACCGGGGAGCTGTTTTTT
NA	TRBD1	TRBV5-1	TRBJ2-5	CASSLVTGKETQYF	TGCGCCAGCAGCTTGGTGACAGGGAAAGAGACCCAGTACTTC
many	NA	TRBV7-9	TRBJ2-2	CASSYLPGGWAGELFF	TGTGCCAGCAGCTATCTCCCCGGCGGGTGGGCCGGGGAGCTGTTTTTT
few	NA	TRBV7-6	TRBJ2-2	CASSRGRGRNTGELFF	TGTGCCAGCAGCCGGGGTCGGGGTAGGAACACCGGGGAGCTGTTTTTT
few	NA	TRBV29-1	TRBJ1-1	CSVCGQMNTEAFF	TGCAGCGTCTGCGGACAGATGAACACTGAAGCTTTCTTT
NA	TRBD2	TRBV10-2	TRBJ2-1	CASSDLSGRAYNEQFF	TGCGCCAGCAGTGACCTTAGCGGGAGGGCCTACAATGAGCAGTTCTTC
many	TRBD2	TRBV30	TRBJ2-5	CAWTARTSRGETQYF	TGTGCCTGGACAGCCCGGACTAGCAGAGGAGAGACCCAGTACTTC
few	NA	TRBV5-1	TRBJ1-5	CASSLRPLGGAYSNQPQHF	TGCGCCAGCAGCTTGCGCCCGCTGGGGGGGGCGTATAGCAATCAGCCCCAGCATTTT
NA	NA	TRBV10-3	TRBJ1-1	CAISDLVPNTEAFF	TGTGCCATCAGTGATCTCGTCCCGAACACTGAAGCTTTCTTT
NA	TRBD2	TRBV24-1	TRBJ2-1	CATSEGLANYNEQFF	TGTGCCACCAGTGAAGGACTAGCGAACTACAATGAGCAGTTCTTC
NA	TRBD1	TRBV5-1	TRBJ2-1	CASSLEAGGHEQFF	TGCGCCAGCAGCTTGGAGGCAGGGGGACATGAGCAGTTCTTC
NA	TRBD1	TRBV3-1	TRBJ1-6	CASSHLRTGWTSPLHF	TGTGCCAGCAGCCATCTTCGGACAGGGTGGACTTCACCCCTCCACTTT
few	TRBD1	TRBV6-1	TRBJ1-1	CASSPTGQGAISEAFF	TGTGCCAGCAGCCCCACTGGACAGGGGGCTATCTCTGAAGCTTTCTTT
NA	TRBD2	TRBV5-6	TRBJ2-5	CASSDGRGGLVTKTQYF	TGTGCCAGCAGCGACGGGAGGGGCGGATTAGTGACGAAGACCCAGTACTTC
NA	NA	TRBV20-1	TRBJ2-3	CSARDQLERGAGPTDTQYF	TGCAGTGCTAGAGATCAGTTGGAGAGGGGGGCGGGACCCACAGATACGCAGTATTTT
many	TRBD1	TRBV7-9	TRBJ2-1	CASTYLGQRSNEQFF	TGTGCCAGCACCTACCTGGGACAGCGTTCGAATGAGCAGTTCTTC